The 21 T cell receptor beta chains listed next were all sequenced from one sample in a study of cytomegalovirus exposure and HLA in healthy donors. PCR amplification relied on 60 Vbeta primers (plus 13 Jbeta primers). This table comes from immunoSEQ multiplex PCR, and its TCRdb copy is limited to in-frame clones, with some not included. The table has some 140,000 clones, more than 75% seen once. The sample comprised PBMCs. The receptor set was obtained from a woman younger than 45 in good health and CMV-seronegative.

V is TRBV7-6 and J is TRBJ2-3; 9 positions agree with TRBD1. The CDR3 covers 16 residues. Trimming at V came to 0 bases and at J to 6 bases, leaving 7 bases not matched to a gene. Per germline, CDR1 SGHVS and CDR2 FNYEAQ. The CDR3 DNA reads TGTGCCAGCAGCTTAGCGCTGGAACAGGGGGCGGATACGCAGTATTTT. It encodes CASSLALEQGADTQYF. Looking up the rest from reference TRBV7-6 and TRBJ2-3 gives the full variable domain: GAGVSQSPRYKVTKRGQDVALRCDPISGHVSLYWYRQALGQGPEFLTYFNYEAQQDKSGLPNDRFSAERPEGSISTLTIQRTEQRDSAMYRCASSLALEQGADTQYFGPGTRLTVL.

The chain employs TRBV9 and TRBJ2-2, with D perhaps matching TRBD2 (6 bases). CDR1 is SGDLS and CDR2 is YYNGEE in the germline V gene. This CDR3 is 14 amino acids long. V was trimmed by 0 bases and J by 6 bases, leaving 9 bases between them. This CDR3 reads CASSVGGDPGELFF. The CDR3 DNA reads as TGTGCCAGCAGCGTAGGGGGGGATCCCGGGGAGCTGTTTTTT.

This clone was seen just once. This chain joins TRBV27 and TRBJ2-5; TRBD2 aligns across 10 bases. Trimming took 3 bases from V and 2 from J; bases not matched to a gene: 15. From germline, CDR1 is MNHEY and CDR2 SMNVEV (reference sequence). The CDR3 length is 19 residues. CDR3 amino acids: CASSFSLAGAKDSQETQYF. The CDR3 DNA reads as TGTGCCAGCAGTTTTAGTCTAGCGGGGGCCAAAGATTCGCAAGAGACCCAGTACTTC.

V is TRBV7-9 and J is TRBJ2-7; perhaps TRBD1 as D (5 bases). Trimming took off 0 bases at V and 1 base at J, with 10 bases between the two ends. CDR3 length equals 15 residues. CDR1 and CDR2 (germline): SEHNR, FQNEAQ (reference sequence). CDR3 sequence (DNA): TGTGCCAGCAGCTTAGCTGGACATCGATCCTACGAGCAGTACTTC. Translating gives CASSLAGHRSYEQYF.

The chain recombines TRBV28 with TRBJ2-1, with 7 nucleotides matching TRBD2. The CDR3 covers 16 residues. Germline trimming cut 7 bases from V and 4 bases from J; bases unmatched to any gene: 13. Germline V gives CDR1 MDHEN, CDR2 SYDVKM. DNA of the CDR3: TGTGCCAGCAAGCCCCGATCCTGGCGGGGGTACAATGAGCAGTTCTTC. It translates to CASKPRSWRGYNEQFF.

This chain uses TRBV27 with TRBJ2-6; 8 nucleotides match TRBD1. Germline CDR1 is MNHEY and CDR2 is SMNVEV (reference sequence). The CDR3 is made up of 17 amino acids. The V segment lost 5 bases and the J segment 4 bases; nucleotides outside the gene matches: 10. CDR3 DNA: TGTGCCAGCAGTCCAACCCAGGGGGCCTCGGGGGCCAACGTCCTGACTTTC. Protein sequence: CASSPTQGASGANVLTF.

The genes are TRBV4-1 and TRBJ1-2, with 8 bases that match TRBD1. Unmatched junction bases numbered 2, after V lost 4 bases and J lost 7 bases. The length of the CDR3 is 12 residues. Germline-derived CDR1 and CDR2 are MGHRA and YSYEKL. CDR3 region: CASSRDRGGYTF. Written as DNA, the CDR3 is TGCGCCAGCAGCCGTGACAGGGGTGGCTACACCTTC.

This clone has just one count. The rearrangement joins TRBV5-1 to TRBJ2-7; a weak D match, TRBD2 (5 bases). Germline V gives CDR1 SGHRS, CDR2 YFSETQ. Trimming stripped 0 bases from V and 3 bases from J, with 7 bases between. The CDR3 loop spans 13 amino acids. Written as DNA, the CDR3 is TGCGCCAGCAGCTTGGACGAGGGCTACGAGCAGTACTTC. Translating it yields CASSLDEGYEQYF.

J is TRBJ2-5 and V is TRBV28, with TRBD1 as a possible D gene (6 bases). CDR1 and CDR2 from the germline V gene are MDHEN and SYDVKM. The V and J ends lost 1 base and 5 bases respectively, with 14 bases between them. The CDR3 covers 15 residues. DNA for the CDR3: TGTGCCAGCAGTTTATCGGCAGGGGAGCGGGAGACCCAGTACTTC. Protein: CASSLSAGERETQYF.

V is TRBV16 and J is TRBJ1-1; possibly TRBD1 for D (6 bases). The CDR3 is 13 residues long. With 2 bases removed from V and 10 bases from J, the gap between germline ends came to 14 bases. Germline CDR1 KGHSY, CDR2 FQNENV. CDR3 sequence reads: CASSQGVGGRAFF. Here the CDR3 DNA reads TGTGCCAGCAGCCAAGGGGTAGGGGGTCGAGCTTTCTTT. The full variable domain, its missing parts supplied by reference TRBV16 and TRBJ1-1, is GEEVAQTPKHLVRGEGQKAKLYCAPIKGHSYVFWYQQVLKNEFKFLISFQNENVFDETGMPKERFSAKCLPNSPCSLEIQATKLEDSAVYFCASSQGVGGRAFFGQGTRLTVV.

V usage is TRBV14 and J usage is TRBJ2-7; 7 bases match TRBD2. V shed 4 bases, J shed 5 bases, and the junction held 11 bases outside the gene matches. The CDR3 has 15 residues. Germline loops: CDR1 SGHDN, CDR2 FVKESK. As DNA, the CDR3 is TGTGCCAGCAGCCTAAGAGCGGGATTGAACCACGAGCAGTACTTC. This gives the protein CASSLRAGLNHEQYF.

The sample holds one count of this clone. The genes are TRBV5-8 and TRBJ2-7; D might be TRBD1 (6 bases). V was trimmed by 3 bases and J by 1 base, leaving 8 bases between them. Germline lookup yields CDR1 SGHTS and CDR2 YDEGEE. CDR3 length equals 13 residues. The CDR3: CASSWGRSYEQYF. As DNA, the CDR3 is TGTGCCAGCAGCTGGGGGCGGTCCTACGAGCAGTACTTC.

This chain uses TRBV7-2 with TRBJ2-5; perhaps TRBD1 as D (6 bases). The length of the CDR3 is 14 residues. Germline loops: CDR1 SGHTA, CDR2 FQGNSA. V lost 5 bases and J lost 4, with 14 bases in between. The chain's CDR3 is CASSVGQGRETQYF. DNA of the CDR3: TGTGCCAGCAGCGTTGGGCAGGGGAGAGAGACCCAGTACTTC.

The gene calls are TRBV13 and TRBJ2-7, with TRBD1 as a possible D gene (6 bases). In germline, CDR1 is PRHDT, CDR2 FYEKMQ (reference sequence). CDR3 length equals 14 residues. The V end was cut by 5 bases, the J end by 4 bases, with 15 bases between. The CDR3, as DNA: TGTGCCAGCAGCGACCGGGACACTAGATACGAGCAGTACTTC. Translation gives CASSDRDTRYEQYF.

The rearrangement uses TRBV9 and TRBJ2-5, with D perhaps matching TRBD2 (6 bases). Trimming cost V 0 bases and J 3 bases, with 12 bases left between them. Germline CDR1 SGDLS, CDR2 YYNGEE. This CDR3 is 15 amino acids long. CDR3 residues: CASSVGGLTEETQYF. As DNA, the CDR3 is TGTGCCAGCAGCGTAGGGGGACTTACGGAAGAGACCCAGTACTTC.

The genes are TRBV12-5 and TRBJ1-1; 7 bases map to TRBD1. This CDR3 region has 16 residues. Trimming took 0 bases from V and 2 from J; bases not matched to a gene: 6. The germline CDR1 and CDR2 sequences are LGHNT and FRNRAP. The CDR3 nucleotides are TGTGCTAGTGGTTTGGTACTCGGGACAGCAAACACTGAAGCTTTCTTT. This gives the protein CASGLVLGTANTEAFF.

The chain employs TRBV5-4 and TRBJ1-4; TRBD1 is a possible D gene (6 bases). V was clipped by 0 bases and J by 7 bases, with 13 bases between them. CDR3 size: 15 residues. Germline assignment: CDR1 SGHNT and CDR2 YYREEE (reference sequence). The CDR3 DNA sequence: TGTGCCAGCAGCTTGGCAGGGGTTGGGCGTGAAAAACTGTTTTTT. It yields the protein CASSLAGVGREKLFF. The complete variable domain, with remaining parts taken from reference TRBV5-4 and TRBJ1-4, reads ETGVTQSPTHLIKTRGQQVTLRCSSQSGHNTVSWYQQALGQGPQFIFQYYREEENGRGNFPPRFSGLQFPNYSSELNVNALELDDSALYLCASSLAGVGREKLFFGSGTQLSVL.

CDR3 coding DNA: TGTGCCTGGAGTCTTCTCAGACAGGGACCCTATAATTCACCCCTCCACTTT. Protein sequence: CAWSLLRQGPYNSPLHF. The rearrangement joins TRBV30 to TRBJ1-6; 7 bases map to TRBD1. V dropped 2 bases and J dropped 2; count of bases not matched to a gene: 9. The CDR3 extends over 17 amino acids. Germline V gives CDR1 GTSNPN, CDR2 SVGIG (reference sequence).

CDR3 protein: CASSGQGNSYEQYF. CDR3 nucleotides: TGTGCCAGCAGTGGACAGGGTAATTCCTACGAGCAGTACTTC. The chain links TRBV6-1 to TRBJ2-7; 7 bases fit TRBD1. CDR1 and CDR2 (germline): MNHNS, SASEGT. J gave up 1 base and V 4 bases, and 4 bases lay outside the gene matches. This CDR3 contains 14 residues.

V usage is TRBV7-9 and J usage is TRBJ2-2, with TRBD1 matching 7 bases. The V gene end was trimmed by 2 bases and the J gene end by 5 bases; junction bases not matched to a gene: 11. Looked up from germline, CDR1 is SEHNR and CDR2 is FQNEAQ (reference sequence). The CDR3 is made up of 17 amino acids. The CDR3 sequence: CASSLIALGGRTGELFF. CDR3 sequence (DNA): TGTGCCAGCAGCTTAATTGCTTTAGGGGGCAGGACCGGGGAGCTGTTTTTT.

V and J are TRBV7-8 and TRBJ2-3; TRBD2 matches at 7 bases. The CDR3 runs 16 residues. V dropped 5 bases and J dropped 4; count of bases not matched to a gene: 12. CDR1 is SGHVS, CDR2 FQNEAQ, per germline. The CDR3: CASSTRLAGVADTQYF. The CDR3 DNA is TGTGCCAGCAGCACGAGATTGGCGGGGGTGGCAGATACGCAGTATTTT. Complete variable domain (other parts from reference TRBV7-8 and TRBJ2-3): GAGVSQSPRYKVAKRGQDVALRCDPISGHVSLFWYQQALGQGPEFLTYFQNEAQLDKSGLPSDRFFAERPEGSVSTLKIQRTQQEDSAVYLCASSTRLAGVADTQYFGPGTRLTVL.